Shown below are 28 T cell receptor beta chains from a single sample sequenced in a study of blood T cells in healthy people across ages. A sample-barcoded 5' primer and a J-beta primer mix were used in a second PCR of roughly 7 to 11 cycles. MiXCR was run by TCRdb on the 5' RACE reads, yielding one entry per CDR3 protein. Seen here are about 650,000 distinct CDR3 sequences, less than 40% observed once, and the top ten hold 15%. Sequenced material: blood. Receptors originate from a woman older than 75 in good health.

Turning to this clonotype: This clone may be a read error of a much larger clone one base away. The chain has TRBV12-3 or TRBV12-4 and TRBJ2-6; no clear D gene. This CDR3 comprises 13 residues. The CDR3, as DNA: TGTGCCAGTTGGAACTCTGGGGTCAACGTCCTGACTTTC. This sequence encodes CASWNSGVNVLTF.

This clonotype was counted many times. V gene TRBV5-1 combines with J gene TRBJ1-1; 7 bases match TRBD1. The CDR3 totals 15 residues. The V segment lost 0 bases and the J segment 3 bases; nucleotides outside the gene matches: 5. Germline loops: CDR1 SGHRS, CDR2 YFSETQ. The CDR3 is CASSLGGTADTEAFF. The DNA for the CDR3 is TGCGCCAGCAGCTTGGGGGGGACAGCGGACACTGAAGCTTTCTTT. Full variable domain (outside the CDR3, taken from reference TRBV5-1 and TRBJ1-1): KAGVTQTPRYLIKTRGQQVTLSCSPISGHRSVSWYQQTPGQGLQFLFEYFSETQRNKGNFPGRFSGRQFSNSRSEMNVSTLELGDSALYLCASSLGGTADTEAFFGQGTRLTVV.

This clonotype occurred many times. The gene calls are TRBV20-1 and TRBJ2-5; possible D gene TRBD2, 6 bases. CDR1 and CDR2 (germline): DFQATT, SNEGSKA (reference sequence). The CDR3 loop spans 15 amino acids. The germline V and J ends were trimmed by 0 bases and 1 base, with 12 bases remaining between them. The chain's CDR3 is CSARDFSGSQETQYF. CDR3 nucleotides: TGCAGTGCTAGAGACTTCTCCGGGAGCCAAGAGACCCAGTACTTC.

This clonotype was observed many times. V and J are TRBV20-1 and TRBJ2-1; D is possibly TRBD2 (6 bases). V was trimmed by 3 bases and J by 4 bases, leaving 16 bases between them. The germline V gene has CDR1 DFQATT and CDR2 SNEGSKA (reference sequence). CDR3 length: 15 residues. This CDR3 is CSARLFGGSYNEQFF. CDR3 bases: TGCAGTGCTAGGCTTTTCGGGGGTTCGTACAATGAGCAGTTCTTC.

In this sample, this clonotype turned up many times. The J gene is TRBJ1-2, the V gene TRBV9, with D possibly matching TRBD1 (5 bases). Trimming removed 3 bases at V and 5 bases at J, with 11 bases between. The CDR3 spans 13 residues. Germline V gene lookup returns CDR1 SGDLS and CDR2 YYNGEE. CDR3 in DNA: TGTGCCAGCAGCGCCACAGGTGCATATGGCTACACCTTC. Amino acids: CASSATGAYGYTF.

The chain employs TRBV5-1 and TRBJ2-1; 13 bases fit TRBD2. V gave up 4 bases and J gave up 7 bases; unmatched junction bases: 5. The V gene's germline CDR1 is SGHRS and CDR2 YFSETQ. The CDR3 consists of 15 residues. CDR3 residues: CASSRTSGSWNEQFF. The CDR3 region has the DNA TGCGCCAGCAGCCGGACTAGCGGGAGCTGGAATGAGCAGTTCTTC. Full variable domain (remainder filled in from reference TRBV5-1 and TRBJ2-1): KAGVTQTPRYLIKTRGQQVTLSCSPISGHRSVSWYQQTPGQGLQFLFEYFSETQRNKGNFPGRFSGRQFSNSRSEMNVSTLELGDSALYLCASSRTSGSWNEQFFGPGTRLTVL.

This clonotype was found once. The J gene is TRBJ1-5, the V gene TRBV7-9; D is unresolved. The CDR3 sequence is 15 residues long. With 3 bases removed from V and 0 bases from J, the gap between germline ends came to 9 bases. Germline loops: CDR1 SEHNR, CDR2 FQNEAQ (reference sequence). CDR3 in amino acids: CASSFTGNSNQPQHF. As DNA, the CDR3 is TGTGCCAGCAGCTTTACCGGGAATAGCAATCAGCCCCAGCATTTT. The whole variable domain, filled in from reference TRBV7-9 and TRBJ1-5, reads DTGVSQNPRHKITKRGQNVTFRCDPISEHNRLYWYRQTLGQGPEFLTYFQNEAQLEKSRLLSDRFSAERPKGSFSTLEIQRTEQGDSAMYLCASSFTGNSNQPQHFGDGTRLSIL.

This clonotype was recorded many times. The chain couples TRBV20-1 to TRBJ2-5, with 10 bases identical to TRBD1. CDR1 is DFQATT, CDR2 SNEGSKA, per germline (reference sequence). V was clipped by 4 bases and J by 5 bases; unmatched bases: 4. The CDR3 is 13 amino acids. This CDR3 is CSATPGQGETQYF. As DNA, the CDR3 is TGCAGTGCTACCCCGGGACAGGGGGAGACCCAGTACTTC.

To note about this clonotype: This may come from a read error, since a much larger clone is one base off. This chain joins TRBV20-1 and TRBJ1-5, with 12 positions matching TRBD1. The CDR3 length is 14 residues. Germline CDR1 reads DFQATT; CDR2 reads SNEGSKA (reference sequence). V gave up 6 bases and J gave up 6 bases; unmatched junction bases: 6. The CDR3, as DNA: TGCAGTGCAGCCGGGACAGGGGGCACTCAGCCCCAGCATTTT. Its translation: CSAAGTGGTQPQHF.

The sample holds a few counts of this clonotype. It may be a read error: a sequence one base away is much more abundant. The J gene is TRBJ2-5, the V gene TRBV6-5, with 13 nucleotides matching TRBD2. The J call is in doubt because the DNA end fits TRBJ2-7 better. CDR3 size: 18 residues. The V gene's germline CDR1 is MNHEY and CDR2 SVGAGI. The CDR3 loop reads CASSYHGVLAGGQGEQYF. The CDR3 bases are TGTGCCAGCAGTTATCATGGCGTACTAGCGGGGGGGCAGGGCGAGCAGTACTTC.

The CDR3 DNA is TGTGCCAGCAGCTTAGAGGTGCGTGGACCTCGAACTGGCTACACCTTC. Translating gives CASSLEVRGPRTGYTF. This chain links TRBV7-2 with TRBJ1-2; no reliable D call. CDR3 length: 16 amino acids. Germline CDR1 reads SGHTA; CDR2 reads FQGNSA. V was trimmed by 1 base and J by 7 bases, leaving 19 bases between them.

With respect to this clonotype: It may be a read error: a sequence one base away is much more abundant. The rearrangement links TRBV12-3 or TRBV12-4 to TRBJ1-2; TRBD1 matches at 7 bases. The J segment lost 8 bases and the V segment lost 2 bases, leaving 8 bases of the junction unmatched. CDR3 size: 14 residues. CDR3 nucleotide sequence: TGTGCCAGCAGTTTACAGACAGGGTGTCGCGGCTACACCTTC. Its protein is CASSLQTGCRGYTF.

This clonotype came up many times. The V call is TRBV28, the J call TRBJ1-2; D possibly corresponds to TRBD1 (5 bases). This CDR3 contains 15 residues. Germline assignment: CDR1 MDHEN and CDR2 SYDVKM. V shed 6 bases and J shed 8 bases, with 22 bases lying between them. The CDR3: CASRQPNRGDRGYTF. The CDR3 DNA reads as TGTGCCAGCAGACAACCCAACCGGGGGGATCGGGGCTACACCTTC.

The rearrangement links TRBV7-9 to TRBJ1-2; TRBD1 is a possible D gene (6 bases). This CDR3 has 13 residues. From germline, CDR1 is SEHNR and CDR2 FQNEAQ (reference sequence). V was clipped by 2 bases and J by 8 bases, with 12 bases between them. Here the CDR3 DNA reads TGTGCCAGCAGCTTAATCAGAGGACAGGGCTACACCTTC. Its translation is CASSLIRGQGYTF.

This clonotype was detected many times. The CDR3 DNA reads as TGTGCCACCAGCAGAGCGAAATCGTGGGGGGACTATGGCTACACCTTC. It is translated as CATSRAKSWGDYGYTF. This sequence joins TRBV15 and TRBJ1-2; possible D gene TRBD1, 5 bases. Germline V gene data show CDR1 as LNHNV and CDR2 as YYDKDF (reference sequence). Trimming took off 1 base at V and 3 bases at J, with 15 bases between the two ends. This CDR3 region has 16 residues.

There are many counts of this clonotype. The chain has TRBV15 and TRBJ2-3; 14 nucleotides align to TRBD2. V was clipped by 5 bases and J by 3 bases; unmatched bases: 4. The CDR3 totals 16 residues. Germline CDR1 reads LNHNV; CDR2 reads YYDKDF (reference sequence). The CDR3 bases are TGTGCCACCAGCGTCCGACTAGCGGGGGGGACAGATACGCAGTATTTT. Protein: CATSVRLAGGTDTQYF.

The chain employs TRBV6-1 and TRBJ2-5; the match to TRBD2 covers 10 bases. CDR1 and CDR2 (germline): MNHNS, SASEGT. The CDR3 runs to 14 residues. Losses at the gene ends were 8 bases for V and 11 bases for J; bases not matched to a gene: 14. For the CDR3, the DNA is TGTGCCAGCCGGGTGAGCGGGGGGGTGAGTGAGCAGTACTTC. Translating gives CASRVSGGVSEQYF.

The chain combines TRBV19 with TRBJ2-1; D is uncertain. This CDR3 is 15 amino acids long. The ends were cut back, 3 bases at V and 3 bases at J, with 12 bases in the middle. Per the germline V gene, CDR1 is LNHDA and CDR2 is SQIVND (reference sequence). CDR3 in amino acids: CASSMELSVYNEQFF. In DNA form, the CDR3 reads TGTGCCAGTAGTATGGAGCTGTCCGTCTACAATGAGCAGTTCTTC.

The CDR3: CSAAERYNEQFF. The CDR3 DNA sequence: TGCAGTGCTGCCGAGCGGTACAATGAGCAGTTCTTC. The chain carries TRBV20-1 and TRBJ2-1; the D gene is possibly TRBD2 (5 bases). The CDR3 runs 12 residues. In germline, CDR1 is DFQATT, CDR2 SNEGSKA (reference sequence). V dropped 5 bases and J dropped 4 bases, with 9 bases sitting between them.

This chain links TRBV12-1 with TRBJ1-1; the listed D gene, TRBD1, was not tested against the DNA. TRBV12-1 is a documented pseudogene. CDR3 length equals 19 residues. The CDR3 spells CASSSSRDRTEGCDTEAFF. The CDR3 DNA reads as TGTGCCAGCAGCTCCAGCCGGGACAGGACGGAGGGGTGTGACACTGAAGCTTTCTTT.

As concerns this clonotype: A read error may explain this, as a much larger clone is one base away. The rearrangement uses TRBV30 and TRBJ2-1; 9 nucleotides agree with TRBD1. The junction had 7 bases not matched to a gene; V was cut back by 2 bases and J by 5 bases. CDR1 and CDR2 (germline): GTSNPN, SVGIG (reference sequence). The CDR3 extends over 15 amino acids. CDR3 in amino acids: CAWSSTGGSHNEQFF. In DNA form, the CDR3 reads TGTGCCTGGAGTTCGACAGGGGGGTCCCACAATGAGCAGTTCTTC.

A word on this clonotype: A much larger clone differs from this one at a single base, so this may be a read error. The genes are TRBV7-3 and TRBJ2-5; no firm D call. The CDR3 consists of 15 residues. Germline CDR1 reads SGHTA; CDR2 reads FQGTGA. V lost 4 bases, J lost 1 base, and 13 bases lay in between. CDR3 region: CASSSTLRSQETQYF. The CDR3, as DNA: TGTGCCAGCAGCTCAACTCTACGGAGCCAAGAGACCCAGTACTTC.

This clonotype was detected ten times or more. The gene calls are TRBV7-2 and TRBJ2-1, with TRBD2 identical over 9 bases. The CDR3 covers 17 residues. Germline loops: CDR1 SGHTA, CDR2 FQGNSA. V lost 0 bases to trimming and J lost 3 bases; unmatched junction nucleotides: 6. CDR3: CASSLAVTSGFYNEQFF. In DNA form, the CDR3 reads TGTGCCAGCAGCTTAGCGGTGACTAGCGGTTTCTACAATGAGCAGTTCTTC.

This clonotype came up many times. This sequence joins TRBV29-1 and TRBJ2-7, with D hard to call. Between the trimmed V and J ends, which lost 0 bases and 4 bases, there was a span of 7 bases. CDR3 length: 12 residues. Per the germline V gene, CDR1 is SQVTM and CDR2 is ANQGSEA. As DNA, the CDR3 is TGCAGCGTTGAAGATAACCCTTACGAGCAGTACTTC. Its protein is CSVEDNPYEQYF.

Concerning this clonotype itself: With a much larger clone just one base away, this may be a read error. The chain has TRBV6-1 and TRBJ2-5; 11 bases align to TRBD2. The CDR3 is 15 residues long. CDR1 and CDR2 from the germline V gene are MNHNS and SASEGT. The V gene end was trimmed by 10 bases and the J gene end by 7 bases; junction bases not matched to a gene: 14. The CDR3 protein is CATGISGGAGGTQYF. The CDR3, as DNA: TGTGCCACCGGTATTAGCGGGGGGGCAGGAGGGACCCAGTACTTC.

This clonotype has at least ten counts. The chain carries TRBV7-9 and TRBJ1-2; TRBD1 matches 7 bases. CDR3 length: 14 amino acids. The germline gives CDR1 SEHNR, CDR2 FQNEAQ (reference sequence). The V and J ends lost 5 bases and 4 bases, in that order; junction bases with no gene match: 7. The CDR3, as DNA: TGTGCCAGCAGCAAAGACAGGGACCCCTATGGCTACACCTTC. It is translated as CASSKDRDPYGYTF.

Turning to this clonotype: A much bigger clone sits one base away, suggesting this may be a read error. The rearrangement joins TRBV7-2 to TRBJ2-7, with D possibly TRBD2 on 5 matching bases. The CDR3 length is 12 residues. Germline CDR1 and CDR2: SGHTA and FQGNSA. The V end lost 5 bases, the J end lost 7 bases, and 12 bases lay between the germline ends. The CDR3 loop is CASSATRNEQYF. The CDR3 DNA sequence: TGTGCCAGCAGCGCAACTAGGAATGAGCAGTACTTC. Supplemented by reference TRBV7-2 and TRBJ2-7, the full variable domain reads GAGVSQSPSNKVTEKGKDVELRCDPISGHTALYWYRQSLGQGLEFLIYFQGNSAPDKSGLPSDRFSAERTGGSVSTLTIQRTQQEDSAVYLCASSATRNEQYFGPGTRLTVT.

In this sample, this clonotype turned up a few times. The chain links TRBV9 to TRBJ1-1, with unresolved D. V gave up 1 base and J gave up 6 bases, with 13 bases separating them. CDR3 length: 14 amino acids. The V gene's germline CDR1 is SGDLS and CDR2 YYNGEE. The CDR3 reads CASSVSGRSPEAFF. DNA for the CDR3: TGTGCCAGCAGCGTATCCGGAAGGTCGCCTGAAGCTTTCTTT.